The 14 T cell receptor beta chains listed next were all sequenced from one sample in a study of cytomegalovirus exposure and HLA in healthy donors. PCR primers comprised 60 Vbeta and 13 Jbeta primers. Generated by immunoSEQ multiplex PCR, the TCRdb table keeps only in-frame clones and is missing some. This repertoire shows 150,000 to 200,000 clones, 70% to 85% found once; its top ten account for roughly 3.1%. The sequenced sample was PBMCs. The receptors were gathered from a man aged 40-50 years in good health and CMV-seropositive.

The genes are TRBV18 and TRBJ1-1; TRBD1 aligns across 7 bases. CDR3 length equals 15 residues. The V and J ends lost 2 bases and 4 bases, in that order; junction bases with no gene match: 7. From germline, CDR1 is KGHSH and CDR2 LQKENI. Written as DNA, the CDR3 is TGTGCCAGCTCACCAAACAGGGCAGGGGGCACTGAAGCTTTCTTT. Its protein product is CASSPNRAGGTEAFF.

This rearrangement joins TRBV4-1 to TRBJ2-4; 10 nucleotides line up with TRBD1. The CDR3 totals 15 residues. The junction had 5 bases not matched to a gene; V was cut back by 3 bases and J by 6 bases. Looked up from germline, CDR1 is MGHRA and CDR2 is YSYEKL. This CDR3 is CASSQGQGQVNIQYF. In nucleotides, the CDR3 is TGCGCCAGCAGCCAGGGACAGGGGCAGGTAAACATTCAGTACTTC.

Here the CDR3 DNA reads TGTGCCAGCAGCCACGACAGGGTTTGGGATCAGCCCCAGCATTTT. Its protein product is CASSHDRVWDQPQHF. The chain combines TRBV28 with TRBJ1-5; 7 bases are shared with TRBD1. Trimming removed 6 bases from V and 5 bases from J; junction bases left unmatched: 10. The CDR3 sequence is 15 residues long. The V gene's germline CDR1 is MDHEN and CDR2 SYDVKM.

A single count supports this clone. This chain connects TRBV19 to TRBJ1-5, with D perhaps matching TRBD1 (5 bases). The V and J ends lost 10 bases and 2 bases respectively, with 15 bases between them. The CDR3 sequence is 14 residues long. CDR1 is LNHDA and CDR2 is SQIVND in the germline V gene (reference sequence). CDR3 DNA: TGTGCCACCAAGTCAGGGTTCGGCAATCAGCCCCAGCATTTT. Its translation is CATKSGFGNQPQHF.

This sequence joins TRBV5-5 and TRBJ1-1, with D unresolved. Germline V lookup: CDR1 SGHKS, CDR2 YYEKEE (reference sequence). V dropped 1 base and J dropped 0 bases, with 7 bases sitting between them. The CDR3 extends over 14 amino acids. The CDR3 nucleotides read TGTGCCAGCAGCTTGCCAGGCATGAACACTGAAGCTTTCTTT. Protein product: CASSLPGMNTEAFF.

This chain links TRBV11-2 with TRBJ1-5; D is uncertain. This CDR3 contains 13 residues. The germline V gene has CDR1 SGHAT and CDR2 FQNNGV. V was clipped by 1 base and J by 4 bases, with 5 bases between them. CDR3 residues: CASSLALNQPQHF. CDR3 sequence (DNA): TGTGCCAGCAGCTTAGCCCTAAATCAGCCCCAGCATTTT.

This chain links TRBV27 with TRBJ2-3, with D perhaps TRBD1 (5 bases). Germline V gives CDR1 MNHEY, CDR2 SMNVEV (reference sequence). The CDR3 totals 20 residues. V was pared by 3 bases and J by 0 bases, with 25 bases between. The CDR3 region has the DNA TGTGCCAGCAGTTTGACCCCCGGCAGGGTGTGGGATCCTAGCACAGATACGCAGTATTTT. Its protein product is CASSLTPGRVWDPSTDTQYF.

The chain is built from TRBV9 and TRBJ1-3; 7 positions match TRBD1. The CDR3 spans 16 residues. Germline assignment: CDR1 SGDLS and CDR2 YYNGEE. V was clipped by 9 bases and J by 3 bases; unmatched bases: 15. CDR3 coding DNA: TGTGCCAACCCCCACCGCCAGGGGGTCTTTGGAAACACCATATATTTT. Amino acids: CANPHRQGVFGNTIYF.

This chain links TRBV7-2 with TRBJ1-1, with a weak D call TRBD1 (5 bases). CDR1 is SGHTA, CDR2 FQGNSA, per germline. The V and J ends lost 5 bases and 1 base respectively, with 11 bases between them. CDR3 length: 14 amino acids. The CDR3 nucleotides are TGTGCCAGCAGCCCCTCGGGGGGGAACACTGAAGCTTTCTTT. It encodes CASSPSGGNTEAFF.

The rearrangement uses TRBV5-4 and TRBJ2-7; D not resolved. Germline V gene lookup returns CDR1 SGHNT and CDR2 YYREEE (reference sequence). The CDR3 runs to 12 residues. Trimming removed 0 bases from V and 6 bases from J, with 7 bases in between. Here the CDR3 reads CASSLEKREQYF. The CDR3 coding sequence is TGTGCCAGCAGCTTGGAAAAGCGCGAGCAGTACTTC. The variable domain in full, completed from reference TRBV5-4 and TRBJ2-7, reads ETGVTQSPTHLIKTRGQQVTLRCSSQSGHNTVSWYQQALGQGPQFIFQYYREEENGRGNFPPRFSGLQFPNYSSELNVNALELDDSALYLCASSLEKREQYFGPGTRLTVT.

The gene calls are TRBV5-4 and TRBJ2-3, with 11 positions matching TRBD2. The V gene end was trimmed by 4 bases and the J gene end by 8 bases; junction bases not matched to a gene: 12. Per the germline V gene, CDR1 is SGHNT and CDR2 is YYREEE (reference sequence). The CDR3 length is 16 residues. CDR3 residues: CASSGSGGAFPGTQYF. For the CDR3, the DNA is TGTGCCAGCAGCGGTAGCGGGGGGGCCTTCCCCGGTACGCAGTATTTT.

This chain uses TRBV5-1 with TRBJ2-1; D not resolved. The CDR3 consists of 14 residues. Germline-derived CDR1 and CDR2 are SGHRS and YFSETQ. Trimming removed 0 bases at V and 6 bases at J, with 10 bases between. The CDR3 sequence: CASSLGVSSNEQFF. CDR3 in DNA: TGCGCCAGCAGCTTGGGGGTTAGCTCCAATGAGCAGTTCTTC.

V usage is TRBV19 and J usage is TRBJ2-2; 14 bases match TRBD2. CDR1 LNHDA and CDR2 SQIVND come from the germline V gene (reference sequence). This CDR3 contains 17 residues. V dropped 7 bases and J dropped 1; count of bases not matched to a gene: 5. Here the CDR3 DNA reads TGTGCCAGTACCCTGACTAGCGGGAGGGTGAACACCGGGGAGCTGTTTTTT. Its protein product is CASTLTSGRVNTGELFF.

The V gene is TRBV2, the J gene TRBJ1-2; maybe TRBD1 (6 bases). This CDR3 has 13 amino acids. Trimming removed 4 bases from V and 2 bases from J, with 8 bases in between. Germline CDR1 is SNHLY and CDR2 is FYNNEI. The CDR3 loop reads CASSVTGNYGYTF. In DNA form, the CDR3 reads TGTGCCAGCAGTGTAACAGGGAACTATGGCTACACCTTC.